Each of the 10 T cell receptor beta chains below was sequenced from the same sample in a study of blood T cell repertoires in COVID-19. Using immunoSEQ multiplex PCR, the repertoire was profiled, and TCRdb retains in-frame clones only, with some absent. The table shows 150,000 to 200,000 clones, with 80% to 90% occurring only once. The sample was peripheral blood. The receptors here all came from a woman aged 18 to 35 who had recovered from COVID-19.

This chain uses TRBV7-2 with TRBJ1-5; 7 nucleotides agree with TRBD1. The CDR3 runs 13 residues. Per germline, CDR1 SGHTA and CDR2 FQGNSA. Trimming at V came to 5 bases and at J to 5 bases, leaving 3 bases not matched to a gene. CDR3 sequence (DNA): TGTGCCAGCAGCCACGGACAGGATCAGCCCCAGCATTTT. Amino acids: CASSHGQDQPQHF.

The chain recombines TRBV7-6 with TRBJ2-2; 9 nucleotides line up with TRBD2. CDR1 SGHVS and CDR2 FNYEAQ come from the germline V gene. The CDR3 contains 15 residues. Trimming cost V 4 bases and J 7 bases; bases outside gene matches: 7. The CDR3 DNA reads TGTGCCAGCAGCTCGCTTAGCGGGAGAGGCGGGGAGCTGTTTTTT. Protein: CASSSLSGRGGELFF.

This sequence joins TRBV3-1 (or the pseudogene TRBV3-2) and TRBJ2-1, with 8 bases aligning to TRBD2. The length of the CDR3 is 13 residues. With 4 bases clipped from V and 8 bases from J, the junction kept 4 bases outside the gene matches. Germline V gene sequence: CDR1 LGHDT, CDR2 YNNKEL (reference sequence). CDR3 in amino acids: CASSRPGGDEQFF. The CDR3 DNA follows: TGTGCCAGCAGCCGCCCCGGGGGGGATGAGCAGTTCTTC.

This clone was counted once. The V call is TRBV6-4, the J call TRBJ2-6; unclear D gene. Germline V gives CDR1 MRHNA, CDR2 SNTAGT. CDR3 size: 14 residues. V was trimmed by 4 bases and J by 0 bases, leaving 4 bases between them. CDR3 protein: CASSGSSGANVLTF. The CDR3 nucleotides read TGTGCCAGCAGTGGGAGCTCTGGGGCCAACGTCCTGACTTTC.

The chain has TRBV5-4 and TRBJ2-7; D perhaps matches TRBD1 (6 bases). The V gene lost 5 bases and the J gene lost 3 bases, with 12 bases spanning the gap. Per germline, CDR1 SGHNT and CDR2 YYREEE (reference sequence). This CDR3 has 13 amino acids. CDR3 coding DNA: TGTGCCAGCAGTTACGGGACATTCTACGAGCAGTACTTC. Protein sequence: CASSYGTFYEQYF.

This clone occurred once. The V gene is TRBV7-2, the J gene TRBJ1-5; 7 nucleotides match TRBD1. Losses at the gene ends were 5 bases for V and 5 bases for J; bases not matched to a gene: 9. The CDR3 runs to 15 residues. CDR1 is SGHTA, CDR2 FQGNSA, per germline. This CDR3 reads CASSLRQGGHQPQHF. In DNA form, the CDR3 reads TGTGCCAGCAGCCTCAGGCAGGGGGGTCATCAGCCCCAGCATTTT.

V gene TRBV3-1 (or the pseudogene TRBV3-2) combines with J gene TRBJ1-2, with D tentatively TRBD1 (6 bases). This CDR3 spans 16 amino acids. V shed 3 bases and J shed 8 bases, with 22 bases lying between them. CDR1 and CDR2 from the germline V gene are LGHDT and YNNKEL (reference sequence). CDR3 DNA: TGTGCCAGCAGCCATGTCGGCCGGGACACGTGGAGCGGCTACACCTTC. This translates into CASSHVGRDTWSGYTF.

V gene TRBV5-6 combines with J gene TRBJ1-5, with D possibly matching TRBD1 (6 bases). The CDR3 is 15 amino acids. V gave up 1 base and J gave up 5 bases, with 13 bases separating them. CDR1 is SGHDT, CDR2 YYEEEE, per germline. CDR3 sequence (DNA): TGTGCCAGCAGCTTGCTTAGCAGGGGTGATCAGCCCCAGCATTTT. Amino acids: CASSLLSRGDQPQHF.

The rearrangement uses TRBV27 and TRBJ1-5; no firm D call. The CDR3 extends over 15 amino acids. The V end was cut by 2 bases, the J end by 4 bases, with 12 bases between. Germline V gene sequence: CDR1 MNHEY, CDR2 SMNVEV (reference sequence). The CDR3 nucleotides are TGTGCCAGCAGTTTAGGAGGGTTTGGGAATCAGCCCCAGCATTTT. This encodes CASSLGGFGNQPQHF.

The CDR3 sequence is CASSLFPGTGLNYGYTF. The CDR3 DNA reads as TGCGCCAGCAGCTTGTTCCCAGGGACTGGTCTGAACTATGGCTACACCTTC. V and J are TRBV5-1 and TRBJ1-2; D is perhaps TRBD1 (5 bases). The CDR3 extends over 17 amino acids. The V and J ends lost 1 base and 2 bases respectively, with 18 bases between them. CDR1 SGHRS and CDR2 YFSETQ come from the germline V gene.